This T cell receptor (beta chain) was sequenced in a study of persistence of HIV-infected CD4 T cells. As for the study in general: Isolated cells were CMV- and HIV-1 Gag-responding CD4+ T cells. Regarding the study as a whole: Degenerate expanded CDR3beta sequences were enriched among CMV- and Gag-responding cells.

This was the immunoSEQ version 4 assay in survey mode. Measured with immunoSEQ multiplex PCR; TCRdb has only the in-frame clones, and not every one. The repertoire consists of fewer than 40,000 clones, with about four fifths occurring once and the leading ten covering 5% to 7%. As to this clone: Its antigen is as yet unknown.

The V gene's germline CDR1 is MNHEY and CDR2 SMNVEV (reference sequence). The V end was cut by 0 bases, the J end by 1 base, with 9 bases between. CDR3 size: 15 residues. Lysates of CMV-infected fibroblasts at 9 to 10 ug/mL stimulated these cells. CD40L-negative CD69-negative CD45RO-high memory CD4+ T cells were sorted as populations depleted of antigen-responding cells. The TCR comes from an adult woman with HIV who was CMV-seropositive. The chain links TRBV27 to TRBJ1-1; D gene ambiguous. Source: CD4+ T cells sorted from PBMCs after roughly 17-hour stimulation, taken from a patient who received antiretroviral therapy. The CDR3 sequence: CASSLSGLPNTEAFF. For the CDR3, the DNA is TGTGCCAGCAGTTTATCAGGACTGCCGAACACTGAAGCTTTCTTT.